This is a list of T cell receptor beta chains from one sample in a study of control samples from healthy donors and cancer patients. Clones were sequenced by immunoSEQ multiplex PCR, and TCRdb holds only the in-frame ones, with some missing. The sample yields 120,000 or so clones, about 87% seen once. Sequenced material: blood. All receptors derive from a man aged 60 to 75 in good health. Each CDR3 is given with its conserved first and last residue. A D gene is named only where the DNA matches it firmly. Not all rows give a size; the values are once, few, many and, for expanded clones, a class.

size	V	J	D	DNA	CDR3
.	TRBV7-9	TRBJ1-4	TRBD1	TGTGCCAGCAGTACGACAGGGGGCATTACTAATGAAAAACTGTTTTTT	CASSTTGGITNEKLFF
.	TRBV7-9	TRBJ1-5	.	TGTGCCAGCAGCTCCACAGGGTATCAGCCCCAGCATTTT	CASSSTGYQPQHF
.	TRBV19	TRBJ2-2	TRBD1	TGTGCCAGTAGTGCCGGACAGGGGGCTGGGATCGGGGAGCTGTTTTTT	CASSAGQGAGIGELFF
.	TRBV7-2	TRBJ1-2	TRBD1	TGTGCCAGCAGCTCCTACAGGGGGACTGGGGATGGCTACACCTTC	CASSSYRGTGDGYTF
.	TRBV9	TRBJ1-1	TRBD1	TGTGCCAGCAGCCCAACGGACAGGGGAACTGAAGCTTTCTTT	CASSPTDRGTEAFF
.	TRBV12-3/TRBV12-4	TRBJ1-1	.	TGTGCCAGCAGTTTACGACAGAACACTGAAGCTTTCTTT	CASSLRQNTEAFF
.	TRBV7-8	TRBJ1-2	.	TGTGCCAGCAGCTTAGATCGGGTCGGCTACACCTTC	CASSLDRVGYTF
.	TRBV5-1	TRBJ1-6	.	TGCGCCAGCAGCTTGGAGAGTAATAATTCACCCCTCCACTTT	CASSLESNNSPLHF
few	TRBV11-2	TRBJ1-1	.	TGTGCCAGCAGCTTAGACGGGAACACTGAAGCTTTCTTT	CASSLDGNTEAFF
.	TRBV6-5	TRBJ1-3	.	TGTGCCAGCAGTTTAGGACGGACTGGAAACACCATATATTTT	CASSLGRTGNTIYF
.	TRBV7-2	TRBJ1-1	.	TGTGCCAGCAGCTTATCACAGGGACGAGCTTTCTTT	CASSLSQGRAFF
.	TRBV5-4	TRBJ1-4	.	TGTGCCAGCAGCTTGGGAGGGACAACTAATGAAAAACTGTTTTTT	CASSLGGTTNEKLFF
.	TRBV7-9	TRBJ1-1	.	TGTGCCAGCAGCTTAGAATCCGAAGGGGGGGTGACGAACACTGAAGCTTTCTTT	CASSLESEGGVTNTEAFF
.	TRBV10-2	TRBJ1-5	.	TGCGCCAGCAGTTATAAGATACCATCTGGAACTAGCAATCAGCCCCAGCATTTT	CASSYKIPSGTSNQPQHF
once	TRBV5-1	TRBJ1-6	.	TGCGCCAGCAGCACGGGACAAGCGAATTCACCCCTCCACTTT	CASSTGQANSPLHF
.	TRBV27	TRBJ1-6	.	TGTGCCAGCAGTTTAAATCATTCACCCCTCCACTTT	CASSLNHSPLHF
.	TRBV30	TRBJ1-5	.	TGTGCCTGGAGTGTAGCTAGCAGGTCCTACAATCAGCCCCAGCATTTT	CAWSVASRSYNQPQHF
.	TRBV20-1	TRBJ2-1	.	TGCAGTGCTAGTCCATCCCTAGGGAGCTCCTACAATGAGCAGTTCTTC	CSASPSLGSSYNEQFF
.	TRBV7-2	TRBJ1-5	.	TGTGCCAGCAGCTTAGATCACGCACCAAATCAGCCCCAGCATTTT	CASSLDHAPNQPQHF
.	TRBV19	TRBJ1-5	.	TGTGCCAGTAGTATAAATACTCGTGGTAGCAATCAGCCCCAGCATTTT	CASSINTRGSNQPQHF